The entry below gives a single TCR beta chain sequence along with its context. What it binds is unknown. This record comes from a study of CXCR3-negative and CXCR3-positive naive CD8 T cells. Broader study findings: Naive cells that were CXCR3-positive had more hydrophobic TRB CDR3s (compared with CXCR3-negative naive cells).

All TRB cDNA libraries came from 5' RACE performed with UMI labels. TCRdb re-called the 5' RACE reads and catalogs CDR3 proteins one per entry, DNA excluded. This sample's table has 140,000 to 150,000 distinct CDR3 sequences. Germline V gene data show CDR1 as MDHEN and CDR2 as SYDVKM. This CDR3 comprises 14 residues. The origin of this receptor is a human donor in good health. Some clones in this sample may be carry-over from other donors' samples. Sequences were obtained from naive CXCR3+ CD8+ T cells from blood. As to subset: CD45RO-CCR7+CD27+CD95- naive CD8+ T cells expressing CXCR3 (TNR3+). The V and J genes are TRBV28 and TRBJ1-2; TCRdb designates TRBD1, a call that cannot be tested without DNA. CDR3 loop: CASAPAGKNYGYTF.